These 25 T cell receptor beta chains were sequenced from one sample in a study of blood T cell repertoires in COVID-19. The data were produced by immunoSEQ multiplex PCR, yet TCRdb's version contains in-frame clones alone and is incomplete. This table has about 45,000 clones, around 85% appearing once. What was sequenced was peripheral blood. Receptors originate from a woman at least 80 years old with acute or convalescent COVID-19.

A single count supports this clone. J is TRBJ2-7 and V is TRBV13, with D possibly being TRBD2 (5 bases). This CDR3 region has 13 residues. Trimming shortened V by 3 bases and J by 1 base, and 7 bases separated the two germline ends. Germline V gene sequence: CDR1 PRHDT, CDR2 FYEKMQ (reference sequence). This CDR3 reads CASSLAGSYEQYF. CDR3 in DNA: TGTGCCAGCAGCTTGGCGGGTTCCTACGAGCAGTACTTC.

This chain joins TRBV14 and TRBJ1-4; 9 nucleotides match TRBD1. CDR1 and CDR2 (germline): SGHDN, FVKESK. Trimming took 7 bases from V and 6 from J; bases not matched to a gene: 3. The CDR3 totals 13 residues. CDR3 sequence (DNA): TGTGCCAGCAACAGGGGGCTGTATGAAAAACTGTTTTTT. The encoded protein is CASNRGLYEKLFF. The whole variable domain, filled in from reference TRBV14 and TRBJ1-4, reads EAGVTQFPSHSVIEKGQTVTLRCDPISGHDNLYWYRRVMGKEIKFLLHFVKESKQDESGMPNNRFLAERTGGTYSTLKVQPAELEDSGVYFCASNRGLYEKLFFGSGTQLSVL.

This chain joins TRBV5-1 and TRBJ1-1; D not certain. Trimming stripped 4 bases from V and 1 base from J, with 8 bases between. The CDR3 length is 13 residues. Germline CDR1 and CDR2: SGHRS and YFSETQ. DNA for the CDR3: TGCGCCAGCAGCCCGGGAAAGAACACTGAAGCTTTCTTT. Translation: CASSPGKNTEAFF. The full variable domain, with the rest looked up from reference TRBV5-1 and TRBJ1-1, is KAGVTQTPRYLIKTRGQQVTLSCSPISGHRSVSWYQQTPGQGLQFLFEYFSETQRNKGNFPGRFSGRQFSNSRSEMNVSTLELGDSALYLCASSPGKNTEAFFGQGTRLTVV.

V and J are TRBV18 and TRBJ1-1, with a tentative D call TRBD1 (6 bases). The CDR3 sequence is 13 residues long. Germline V lookup: CDR1 KGHSH, CDR2 LQKENI. The germline V and J ends were trimmed by 6 bases and 8 bases, with 16 bases remaining between them. The CDR3 region is CASSPDRSREAFF. In DNA, the CDR3 is TGTGCCAGCTCTCCCGACAGGTCCAGGGAAGCTTTCTTT.

This sequence joins TRBV5-1 and TRBJ2-5, with 7 bases matching TRBD1. Losses at the gene ends were 3 bases for V and 2 bases for J; bases not matched to a gene: 4. The CDR3 covers 14 residues. Germline V CDR1 and CDR2: SGHRS, YFSETQ. CDR3 sequence reads: CASSSGTAQETQYF. The CDR3 DNA is TGCGCCAGCAGCTCCGGGACAGCACAAGAGACCCAGTACTTC. Drawing the rest from reference TRBV5-1 and TRBJ2-5, the complete variable domain is KAGVTQTPRYLIKTRGQQVTLSCSPISGHRSVSWYQQTPGQGLQFLFEYFSETQRNKGNFPGRFSGRQFSNSRSEMNVSTLELGDSALYLCASSSGTAQETQYFGPGTRLLVL.

This clone was picked up one time. This chain uses TRBV19 with TRBJ1-5; D call uncertain. The V end was cut by 7 bases, the J end by 0 bases, with 4 bases between. The germline V gene encodes CDR1 LNHDA and CDR2 SQIVND (reference sequence). The CDR3 is 12 residues long. The CDR3 DNA sequence: TGTGCCAGTACTTATAGCAATCAGCCCCAGCATTTT. This encodes CASTYSNQPQHF.

This clone was seen a few times. This chain links TRBV27 with TRBJ1-1; weak D call: TRBD1 (5 bases). Trimming shortened V by 3 bases and J by 4 bases, and 9 bases separated the two germline ends. Germline assignment: CDR1 MNHEY and CDR2 SMNVEV (reference sequence). CDR3 length: 13 amino acids. The chain's CDR3 is CASSLKGLTEAFF. In DNA, the CDR3 is TGTGCCAGCAGTTTGAAGGGACTCACTGAAGCTTTCTTT.

The chain is built from TRBV13 and TRBJ2-5; possible D gene TRBD1, 6 bases. Per germline, CDR1 PRHDT and CDR2 FYEKMQ (reference sequence). The CDR3 sequence is 15 residues long. V lost 0 bases and J 1 base, leaving 9 bases between the germline ends. DNA for the CDR3: TGTGCCAGCAGCTTAGGGAGCAGGGGCCAAGAGACCCAGTACTTC. This sequence encodes CASSLGSRGQETQYF.

The rearrangement uses TRBV5-1 and TRBJ2-3; 7 bases align to TRBD1. V shed 6 bases, J shed 7 bases, and the junction held 11 bases outside the gene matches. This CDR3 comprises 14 residues. Germline CDR1 and CDR2: SGHRS and YFSETQ. CDR3 bases: TGCGCCAGCACCACAGGGGCTTCGACTAATACGCAGTATTTT. It encodes CASTTGASTNTQYF.

The V gene is TRBV21-1, the J gene TRBJ1-2; TRBD1 was called by the table and not checked on the DNA. TRBV21-1 is labeled a pseudogene. The CDR3 covers 15 residues. The CDR3 DNA sequence: TGTGCCAGCAGCAAACTCGGGACAGTGGTCTATGGCTACACCTTC. It translates to CASSKLGTVVYGYTF.

The chain is built from TRBV5-1 and TRBJ2-1, with 8 bases matching TRBD2. This CDR3 contains 15 residues. Trimming took 4 bases from V and 1 from J; bases not matched to a gene: 4. Germline CDR1 reads SGHRS; CDR2 reads YFSETQ. CDR3 DNA sequence: TGCGCCAGCAGCACCGGCGGGGGGTCCTACAATGAGCAGTTCTTC. Amino acid sequence: CASSTGGGSYNEQFF.

The rearrangement uses TRBV5-1 and TRBJ1-4; 8 bases align to TRBD1. CDR3 length equals 16 residues. The germline V gene encodes CDR1 SGHRS and CDR2 YFSETQ. V lost 2 bases and J lost 8; bases outside the gene matches: 11. CDR3 residues: CASSLTPGQDIEKLFF. CDR3 bases: TGCGCCAGCAGCTTAACGCCGGGACAGGACATAGAAAAACTGTTTTTT.

The chain carries TRBV20-1 and TRBJ2-1; 12 nucleotides line up with TRBD2. V lost 3 bases to trimming and J lost 4 bases; unmatched junction nucleotides: 4. Germline-derived CDR1 and CDR2 are DFQATT and SNEGSKA (reference sequence). The CDR3 extends over 15 amino acids. CDR3 DNA sequence: TGCAGTGCTAGTACCGGGACTAGCGGGTACAATGAGCAGTTCTTC. Amino acid sequence: CSASTGTSGYNEQFF.

This chain uses TRBV6-5 with TRBJ1-1; D may be TRBD1 (5 bases). Trimming removed 7 bases from V and 3 bases from J, with 15 bases in between. CDR3 size: 14 residues. Looked up from germline, CDR1 is MNHEY and CDR2 is SVGAGI. CDR3 region: CASNRGGADTEAFF. CDR3 sequence (DNA): TGTGCCAGCAACAGAGGAGGGGCGGACACTGAAGCTTTCTTT.

This clone was detected only a few times. V is TRBV5-4 and J is TRBJ1-2; 12 bases map to TRBD1. Germline V lookup: CDR1 SGHNT, CDR2 YYREEE (reference sequence). The CDR3 consists of 16 residues. The J segment lost 8 bases and the V segment lost 4 bases, leaving 12 bases of the junction unmatched. The CDR3 here is CASSPGTGGGSWGYTF. CDR3 nucleotides: TGTGCCAGCAGCCCGGGGACAGGGGGCGGCTCATGGGGCTACACCTTC.

This clone was seen only a few times. The rearrangement uses TRBV10-2 and TRBJ2-7, with D maybe TRBD1 (6 bases). This CDR3 contains 13 residues. The V gene's germline CDR1 is WSHSY and CDR2 SAAADI. The V end lost 6 bases, the J end lost 6 bases, and 15 bases lay between the germline ends. This CDR3 reads CASRGDTRGEQYF. The CDR3 coding sequence is TGCGCCAGCAGGGGGGACACTAGGGGCGAGCAGTACTTC.

A few counts support this clone. The chain joins TRBV2 to TRBJ1-2; 9 bases match TRBD1. The germline V gene encodes CDR1 SNHLY and CDR2 FYNNEI. The CDR3 runs 15 residues. V lost 6 bases and J lost 4; bases outside the gene matches: 9. The CDR3 sequence: CASSEGQGTLYGYTF. In nucleotides, the CDR3 is TGTGCCAGCAGCGAGGGACAGGGTACCCTCTATGGCTACACCTTC.

The genes are TRBV28 and TRBJ1-5; D perhaps matches TRBD1 (5 bases). Germline lookup yields CDR1 MDHEN and CDR2 SYDVKM. With 3 bases removed from V and 3 bases from J, the gap between germline ends came to 9 bases. CDR3 length: 14 amino acids. Here the CDR3 reads CASSFVGVNQPQHF. As DNA, the CDR3 is TGTGCCAGCAGTTTTGTAGGGGTCAATCAGCCCCAGCATTTT.

The chain has TRBV13 and TRBJ2-1, with 9 positions matching TRBD1. The CDR3 is 11 residues long. V lost 5 bases and J lost 14; bases outside the gene matches: 4. The germline V gene encodes CDR1 PRHDT and CDR2 FYEKMQ (reference sequence). The CDR3 nucleotides read TGTGCCAGCAGCCAGGGACAGGGAAAGTTCTTC. Amino acids: CASSQGQGKFF.

The chain combines TRBV23-1 with TRBJ1-2, with D possibly TRBD1 on 6 matching bases. TRBV23-1 is placed among ORFs of uncertain function. V lost 1 base and J 7 bases, leaving 22 bases between the germline ends. There are 17 residues in the CDR3. The CDR3 DNA is TGCGCCAGCAGTCAATTTCGATTGGGCGGGGGCGGTTCTGGCTACACCTTC. Encoded protein: CASSQFRLGGGGSGYTF.

The J gene is TRBJ2-1, the V gene TRBV5-1; 10 positions agree with TRBD2. Germline V gene data show CDR1 as SGHRS and CDR2 as YFSETQ. The CDR3 contains 16 residues. V dropped 2 bases and J dropped 8; count of bases not matched to a gene: 10. CDR3 DNA: TGCGCCAGCAGCTTTGCGTTAGCGGGAGGAGGCGATGAGCAGTTCTTC. Translated: CASSFALAGGGDEQFF.

The chain carries TRBV5-1 and TRBJ1-1, with no clear D. V lost 4 bases and J lost 1, with 8 bases in between. The CDR3 runs 13 residues. In germline, CDR1 is SGHRS, CDR2 YFSETQ. In DNA, the CDR3 is TGCGCCAGCAGCCGAGGGCAGAACACTGAAGCTTTCTTT. It is translated as CASSRGQNTEAFF.

The genes are TRBV6-4 and TRBJ2-2; 11 nucleotides match TRBD2. CDR3 length equals 15 residues. J gave up 5 bases and V 4 bases, and 3 bases lay outside the gene matches. Germline V gene sequence: CDR1 MRHNA, CDR2 SNTAGT. The DNA for the CDR3 is TGTGCCAGCAGTGGACTAGCGGGAAGTACCGGGGAGCTGTTTTTT. Its protein is CASSGLAGSTGELFF.

The chain is built from TRBV5-1 and TRBJ2-1, with D perhaps matching TRBD1 (5 bases). Germline V gene lookup returns CDR1 SGHRS and CDR2 YFSETQ. CDR3 size: 15 residues. Trimming took off 0 bases at V and 9 bases at J, with 16 bases between the two ends. CDR3 protein: CASSLDQGPLGEQFF. Written as DNA, the CDR3 is TGCGCCAGCAGCTTGGATCAGGGCCCTTTGGGTGAGCAGTTCTTC.

The chain recombines TRBV5-6 with TRBJ2-5; 7 bases map to TRBD1. Trimming removed 6 bases from V and 2 bases from J; junction bases left unmatched: 4. Germline loops: CDR1 SGHDT, CDR2 YYEEEE. This CDR3 comprises 13 residues. The CDR3 spells CASNKGQQETQYF. CDR3 DNA sequence: TGTGCCAGCAACAAGGGACAGCAAGAGACCCAGTACTTC.